The 18 T cell receptor beta chains below all came from one sample that was sequenced in a study of blood T cells in healthy people across ages. Combining a sample-barcoded 5' primer with a J-beta primer mix, a second PCR ran for about 6 to 12 cycles. TCRdb ran MiXCR on the 5' RACE reads and lists one entry per CDR3 protein. The repertoire holds some 760,000 distinct CDR3 sequences, 20% to 30% seen once, with 3% to 4% in the top ten. These sequences were also reported in another study, on T cells of mothers and their children.

Source material: blood. These receptors came from a boy younger than 18 in good health.

This chain uses TRBV20-1 with TRBJ2-7, with 10 nucleotides matching TRBD2. The CDR3 sequence is 14 residues long. The germline CDR1 and CDR2 sequences are DFQATT and SNEGSKA (reference sequence). Germline trimming cut 4 bases from V and 2 bases from J; bases unmatched to any gene: 5. The CDR3 nucleotides are TGCAGTGCTATCATAGCGGGGGGCACCTACGAGCAGTACTTC. It yields the protein CSAIIAGGTYEQYF.

The chain carries TRBV24-1 and TRBJ2-7; TRBD1 aligns across 9 bases. The CDR3 has 14 amino acids. CDR1 is KGHDR, CDR2 SFDVKD, per germline. Trimming removed 5 bases from V and 4 bases from J; junction bases left unmatched: 5. CDR3: CATSAAGTGYEQYF. The CDR3 DNA is TGTGCCACCAGTGCCGCCGGGACAGGGTACGAGCAGTACTTC.

The chain has TRBV12-3 or TRBV12-4 and TRBJ1-2; D uncertain. V lost 3 bases and J 0 bases, leaving 8 bases between the germline ends. This CDR3 contains 14 residues. CDR3 in amino acids: CASSFQVANYGYTF. CDR3 in DNA: TGTGCCAGCAGTTTTCAGGTAGCTAACTATGGCTACACCTTC.

This clonotype came up a few times. The CDR3 DNA is TGCGCCAGCAGCCTAGGGACAGGGAACTCCAATGAGCAGTTCTTC. Translated: CASSLGTGNSNEQFF. V is TRBV5-1 and J is TRBJ2-1, with 9 bases that match TRBD1. J gave up 6 bases and V 4 bases, and 8 bases lay outside the gene matches. From germline, CDR1 is SGHRS and CDR2 YFSETQ. This CDR3 has 15 residues.

The sample holds a few counts of this clonotype. This rearrangement joins TRBV4-2 to TRBJ2-3, with 12 positions matching TRBD2. Germline V gives CDR1 LGHNA, CDR2 YNFKEQ. V lost 3 bases, J lost 4 bases, and 5 bases stayed unmatched. This CDR3 is built from 16 residues. The CDR3 loop reads CASSHRLAGEADTQYF. The CDR3 coding sequence is TGTGCCAGCAGCCACCGACTAGCGGGAGAGGCAGATACGCAGTATTTT.

The chain recombines TRBV4-3 with TRBJ1-1; the D gene is possibly TRBD1 (6 bases). This CDR3 spans 16 amino acids. The V gene's germline CDR1 is LGHNA and CDR2 YSLEER. Trimming cost V 4 bases and J 3 bases, with 18 bases left between them. CDR3: CASSPNHRAMDTEAFF. CDR3 DNA: TGCGCCAGCAGCCCGAACCACAGGGCTATGGACACTGAAGCTTTCTTT.

This clonotype was seen a few times. The V gene is TRBV5-1, the J gene TRBJ1-4; D uncertain. CDR1 SGHRS and CDR2 YFSETQ come from the germline V gene. This CDR3 region has 15 residues. The V end lost 4 bases, the J end lost 5 bases, and 15 bases lay between the germline ends. The CDR3 DNA follows: TGCGCCAGCAGCCGTAACAGCGATTTCAATGAAAAACTGTTTTTT. Its protein product is CASSRNSDFNEKLFF.

The rearrangement joins TRBV25-1 to TRBJ2-5; D remains ambiguous. The length of the CDR3 is 14 residues. CDR1 is MGHDK and CDR2 is SYGVNS in the germline V gene. V lost 5 bases and J 3 bases, leaving 13 bases between the germline ends. DNA of the CDR3: TGTGCCAGCAGTCGGGCTGGATCAGAAGAGACCCAGTACTTC. This sequence encodes CASSRAGSEETQYF.

The chain joins TRBV27 to TRBJ2-7; D may be TRBD1 or TRBD2 (6 bases each). Trimming pared 6 bases from V and 6 bases from J, leaving 15 bases between. Germline CDR1 and CDR2: MNHEY and SMNVEV (reference sequence). The CDR3 loop spans 13 amino acids. The CDR3 DNA follows: TGTGCCAGCAGAAGGGGGGCCGCGGGCGAGCAGTACTTC. This gives the protein CASRRGAAGEQYF.

The genes are TRBV18 and TRBJ2-2; D gene ambiguous. The germline CDR1 and CDR2 sequences are KGHSH and LQKENI. The CDR3 totals 14 residues. Trimming shortened V by 4 bases and J by 2 bases, and 8 bases separated the two germline ends. The CDR3 region is CASSLNLNTGELFF. In DNA, the CDR3 is TGTGCCAGCTCACTCAATCTAAACACCGGGGAGCTGTTTTTT.

This clonotype was found a few times. J is TRBJ2-5 and V is TRBV5-1; no clear D. The closer fit of TRBJ2-7 to the DNA end suggests the J call may be wrong. CDR3 length: 13 amino acids. Germline CDR1 SGHRS, CDR2 YFSETQ. CDR3 sequence: CASSLIAPYEQYF. CDR3 sequence (DNA): TGCGCCAGCAGCTTGATCGCCCCCTACGAGCAGTACTTC.

The chain links TRBV2 to TRBJ2-2; D assignment may be TRBD1 or TRBD2 (5 bases each). CDR1 is SNHLY, CDR2 FYNNEI, per germline. The CDR3 runs 14 residues. Trimming left V 8 bases short and J 1 base short, with 11 bases between. CDR3 coding DNA: TGTGCCAGCGAGGGGTACGGGAACACCGGGGAGCTGTTTTTT. This gives the protein CASEGYGNTGELFF. The entire variable domain, with the rest obtained from reference TRBV2 and TRBJ2-2, is as follows: EPEVTQTPSHQVTQMGQEVILRCVPISNHLYFYWYRQILGQKVEFLVSFYNNEISEKSEIFDDQFSVERPDGSNFTLKIRSTKLEDSAMYFCASEGYGNTGELFFGEGSRLTVL.

This clonotype has only a few counts. The CDR3 nucleotides are TGTGCCAGCAGCTTAGCTCGGACAGGGCCCTCGTGGGGCTACACCTTC. This translates into CASSLARTGPSWGYTF. This chain uses TRBV7-8 with TRBJ1-2, with 8 nucleotides matching TRBD1. Germline CDR1 reads SGHVS; CDR2 reads FQNEAQ. The V gene end was trimmed by 0 bases and the J gene end by 8 bases; junction bases not matched to a gene: 11. This CDR3 is 16 amino acids long.

The chain employs TRBV20-1 and TRBJ1-4; TRBD1 matches at 8 bases. V was clipped by 0 bases and J by 8 bases; unmatched bases: 5. From germline, CDR1 is DFQATT and CDR2 SNEGSKA (reference sequence). The length of the CDR3 is 14 residues. This CDR3 is CSARDGTGGEKLFF. The CDR3 DNA follows: TGCAGTGCTAGAGATGGAACAGGGGGGGAAAAACTGTTTTTT.

This clonotype was found a few times. The junction shows a germline mismatch at one end, possibly a read error. The rearrangement uses TRBV28 and TRBJ2-3; no reliable D call. The CDR3 is 14 residues long. Germline CDR1 MDHEN, CDR2 SYDVKM. The CDR3 reads CANSFLRPEDTQYF. Here the CDR3 DNA reads TGTGCCAACAGTTTTCTGCGGCCGGAGGATACGCAGTATTTT.

The chain recombines TRBV2 with TRBJ2-5, with 7 bases lining up with TRBD2. The trim removed 7 bases at V and 0 bases at J, leaving 8 bases unmatched. This CDR3 contains 15 residues. CDR1 and CDR2 from the germline V gene are SNHLY and FYNNEI. Here the CDR3 DNA reads TGTGCCAGCAACACAGCGGGGCCTTACCAAGAGACCCAGTACTTC. Protein product: CASNTAGPYQETQYF.

The gene calls are TRBV7-3 and TRBJ2-3; D is possibly TRBD1 or TRBD2 (5 bases each). Germline CDR1 reads SGHTA; CDR2 reads FQGTGA. V lost 5 bases and J 3 bases, leaving 15 bases between the germline ends. The CDR3 is 15 residues long. The CDR3 sequence is CASSGGMMGTDTQYF. In nucleotides, the CDR3 is TGTGCCAGCAGCGGGGGTATGATGGGGACAGATACGCAGTATTTT.

There are a few counts of this clonotype. The rearrangement uses TRBV29-1 and TRBJ2-1, with 11 bases matching TRBD2. The CDR3 consists of 13 residues. The trim removed 4 bases at V and 7 bases at J, leaving 3 bases unmatched. Germline V gene data show CDR1 as SQVTM and CDR2 as ANQGSEA. The CDR3 spells CSVGGLAANEQFF. In nucleotides, the CDR3 is TGCAGCGTTGGGGGACTAGCGGCTAATGAGCAGTTCTTC.